The clone carrying this T cell receptor (beta chain) was picked up a small number of times. Antigen: not known. There were only healthy Caucasians among the donors. Addition of a universal primer site occurred through template switching, and cDNA carried unique molecular identifiers. TCRdb reanalysed the 5' RACE reads using MiXCR and keeps one entry per CDR3 protein. This sample has about 700,000 distinct CDR3 sequences, with around 6% found just once. These data belong to a study of identical twins. Points from the study as a whole: Beta out-of-frame sequences displayed a weaker excess of sharing between twins. Excess low generation probability was seen in twin-shared out-of-frame alpha sequences.

The CDR3 extends over 17 amino acids. Trimming stripped 0 bases from V and 5 bases from J, with 22 bases between. From germline, CDR1 is DFQATT and CDR2 SNEGSKA (reference sequence). Sequencing input: naive T cells sorted from blood. This receptor was taken from a man between 18 and 35 years old in good health. V and J are TRBV20-1 and TRBJ1-1; no definite D call. CDR3 loop: CSARDSQPDGGDTEAFF. CDR3 in DNA: TGCAGTGCTAGAGATTCGCAACCCGACGGTGGCGATACTGAAGCTTTCTTT.